The 9 T cell receptor beta chains below come from one sample, sequenced in a study of identical twins listed by TCRdb under 2016. Receptor libraries were prepared by 5' RACE. Sequenced using an Illumina HiSeq 2000. The raw public data were reprocessed by TCRdb itself: fastp quality trimming at Q25, MiXCR clonotype calling, in-frame beta chains only. CDR3 protein sequences are deduplicated, and each keeps its most common genes and DNA. The sample table shows around 1.7 million distinct CDR3 sequences, and under 35% are seen once. Of the sample, 0.25% to 0.3% falls within the top ten clones. The sample consisted of cord blood. The source of these receptors is a newborn girl in good health.

This clonotype was seen once. This chain links TRBV12-3 or TRBV12-4 with TRBJ2-1; 12 bases align to TRBD2. The CDR3 runs 17 residues. After removal of 6 bases from V and 3 bases from J, the junction contained 9 bases not matched to a gene. CDR3: CASSPWTSGTFYNEQFF. The CDR3 DNA reads TGTGCCAGCAGCCCTTGGACTAGCGGGACGTTCTACAATGAGCAGTTCTTC.

This chain joins TRBV20-1 and TRBJ1-2; 7 bases match TRBD1. V lost 5 bases to trimming and J lost 0 bases; unmatched junction nucleotides: 3. This CDR3 has 13 residues. In germline, CDR1 is DFQATT, CDR2 SNEGSKA (reference sequence). CDR3 in amino acids: CSAYGTANYGYTF. CDR3 DNA sequence: TGCAGTGCTTACGGGACAGCTAACTATGGCTACACCTTC.

The chain uses TRBV5-8 and TRBJ1-5; 8 bases match TRBD1. This CDR3 spans 15 amino acids. The germline V gene encodes CDR1 SGHTS and CDR2 YDEGEE. V dropped 0 bases and J dropped 6; count of bases not matched to a gene: 5. The CDR3 DNA follows: TGTGCCAGCAGCTTGGAGGGCAGGGGGCGTCAGCCCCAGCATTTT. It yields the protein CASSLEGRGRQPQHF.

This clonotype was found once. The CDR3 bases are TGTGCCATCAGTGGGGCCTGGGGGGCAGACTATGGCTACACCTTC. Protein: CAISGAWGADYGYTF. V usage is TRBV10-3 and J usage is TRBJ1-2, with D perhaps matching TRBD1 (6 bases). CDR1 ENHRY and CDR2 SYGVKD come from the germline V gene. The CDR3 has 15 amino acids. Trimming took 4 bases from V and 3 from J, leaving 15 bases between them.

The V call is TRBV4-1, the J call TRBJ2-7; D might be TRBD2 (6 bases). This CDR3 is 14 amino acids long. Deletions cut 4 bases from V and 1 base from J, with 11 bases between. From germline, CDR1 is MGHRA and CDR2 YSYEKL. Here the CDR3 reads CASSRLVLSYEQYF. The DNA of the CDR3 is TGCGCCAGCAGCCGACTAGTCTTGTCCTACGAGCAGTACTTC.

This chain connects TRBV10-3 to TRBJ2-2, with D perhaps TRBD1 (5 bases). The germline V and J ends were trimmed by 10 bases and 3 bases, with 12 bases remaining between them. This CDR3 is 13 amino acids long. Germline V gives CDR1 ENHRY, CDR2 SYGVKD. CDR3 sequence (DNA): TGTGCCAGCAGGGCCCACTACACCGGGGAGCTGTTTTTT. Its translation: CASRAHYTGELFF.

V and J are TRBV5-1 and TRBJ1-1; D might be TRBD1 (6 bases). CDR3 length: 14 residues. CDR1 is SGHRS, CDR2 YFSETQ, per germline. Trimming cost V 2 bases and J 6 bases, with 14 bases left between them. Written as DNA, the CDR3 is TGCGCCAGCAGCTTTGGAGACAGGACATCTGAAGCTTTCTTT. It translates to CASSFGDRTSEAFF.

The chain is built from TRBV24-1 and TRBJ1-2; possibly TRBD1 for D (5 bases). V was shortened by 6 bases and J by 2 bases, with 9 bases between the two germline ends. CDR3 length equals 13 residues. Germline V CDR1 and CDR2: KGHDR, SFDVKD. CDR3 region: CATSRGPNYGYTF. The CDR3 nucleotides are TGTGCCACCAGTCGGGGCCCCAACTATGGCTACACCTTC.

V gene TRBV12-3 or TRBV12-4 combines with J gene TRBJ2-7; no definite D call. The CDR3 has 14 residues. Trimming left V 6 bases short and J 2 bases short, with 14 bases between. The CDR3 is CASRLGGGPYEQYF. CDR3 DNA sequence: TGTGCCAGCAGATTGGGCGGTGGACCCTACGAGCAGTACTTC.